This record covers a single T cell receptor (beta chain). Authors' analysis steps: Amplification of reference gene primers provided the estimated nucleated cell counts. Here immunoSEQ multiplex PCR was the method, and the copy in TCRdb shows in-frame clones only, minus some. The V and J calls and clone size come from that table; D and trimming were worked out from the DNA. The profile covers roughly 200,000 clones, with 70% to 90% appearing a single time and approximately 11% taken by the ten largest. This entry comes from a study of blood T cell repertoires in COVID-19. As for the study in general: Acute and convalescent COVID-19 samples came from the United States, Italy and Spain. PBMCs, B-cell-depleted T cells, or T cells provided the cDNA or gDNA that made up the material.

This sequence was found in a human donor with active or convalescent COVID-19. The donor label of this sample is uncertain. Sequencing used peripheral blood.

Here the CDR3 DNA reads TGTGCTAGTGGGCAAGGACAGGCGTTTAATGAAAAACTGTTTTTT. This sequence encodes CASGQGQAFNEKLFF. The rearrangement uses TRBV12-5 and TRBJ1-4; 7 bases map to TRBD1. Per germline, CDR1 LGHNT and CDR2 FRNRAP. The V gene end was trimmed by 6 bases and the J gene end by 4 bases; junction bases not matched to a gene: 8. The CDR3 has 15 residues. The whole variable domain, filled in from reference TRBV12-5 and TRBJ1-4, reads DARVTQTPRHKVTEMGQEVTMRCQPILGHNTVFWYRQTMMQGLELLAYFRNRAPLDDSGMPKDRFSAEMPDATLATLKIQPSEPRDSAVYFCASGQGQAFNEKLFFGSGTQLSVL.